This entry lists 2 T cell receptor beta chains sequenced from one sample in a study of T cell responses to AZD1222 COVID-19 vaccine. Profiling relied on immunoSEQ multiplex PCR, and the TCRdb table lists in-frame clones only, not all of them. Among fewer than 150,000 clones listed, approximately 85% were seen once. This sample comprised peripheral blood, obtained 28 days after the second AZD1222 dose. These receptors all stem from an adult who received the AZD1222 COVID-19 vaccine.

The chain combines TRBV2 with TRBJ1-5; 10 bases are shared with TRBD1. V dropped 6 bases and J dropped 5; count of bases not matched to a gene: 4. Germline V CDR1 and CDR2: SNHLY, FYNNEI. CDR3 length: 14 residues. The CDR3: CASSPDRGYQPQHF. The CDR3 DNA reads TGTGCCAGCAGCCCGGACAGGGGGTATCAGCCCCAGCATTTT.

The V gene is TRBV5-1, the J gene TRBJ1-2; perhaps TRBD1 as D (5 bases). The V gene lost 7 bases and the J gene lost 1 base, with 14 bases spanning the gap. This CDR3 has 14 residues. Germline V gene sequence: CDR1 SGHRS, CDR2 YFSETQ. The CDR3 nucleotides read TGCGCCAGCGCCCCCGGAGGGGATAACTATGGCTACACCTTC. It codes for CASAPGGDNYGYTF. Together with reference TRBV5-1 and TRBJ1-2, the CDR3 gives the full variable domain: KAGVTQTPRYLIKTRGQQVTLSCSPISGHRSVSWYQQTPGQGLQFLFEYFSETQRNKGNFPGRFSGRQFSNSRSEMNVSTLELGDSALYLCASAPGGDNYGYTFGSGTRLTVV.